The T cell receptor beta chain described here comes from a study of T-cell reconstitution after alpha-beta-depleted transplantation in children. Study-wide points: From surviving recipient T cells and thymic progenitors came the high day-60 TCRbeta diversity observed in some patients. Where alpha-beta T cells came from about two months after transplant was reportedly several hundred expanded graft clones.

Losses at the gene ends were 6 bases for V and 7 bases for J; bases not matched to a gene: 11. The CDR3 has 15 residues. Points on this clonotype: Its specificity is not known.

The authors prepared the TCRbeta library with unique molecular identifiers. TCRdb processed the PCR reads anew with MiXCR; each CDR3 protein has one entry. The table lists about 980,000 distinct CDR3 sequences, about 26% of them singletons. This chain joins TRBV12-3 or TRBV12-4 and TRBJ2-1; 8 bases fit TRBD2. The material was PBMCs, mostly from graft donor cells, obtained 360 days after TCRalphabeta/CD19-depleted stem cell transplant. This sequence originates from a boy under three years old who had a stem cell transplant for SCID, so the T cells may come from the graft donor. CDR3 DNA sequence: TGTGCCAGCAGCCCCGAGATAGCGGGGCAGAATGAGCAGTTCTTC. Its translation is CASSPEIAGQNEQFF.